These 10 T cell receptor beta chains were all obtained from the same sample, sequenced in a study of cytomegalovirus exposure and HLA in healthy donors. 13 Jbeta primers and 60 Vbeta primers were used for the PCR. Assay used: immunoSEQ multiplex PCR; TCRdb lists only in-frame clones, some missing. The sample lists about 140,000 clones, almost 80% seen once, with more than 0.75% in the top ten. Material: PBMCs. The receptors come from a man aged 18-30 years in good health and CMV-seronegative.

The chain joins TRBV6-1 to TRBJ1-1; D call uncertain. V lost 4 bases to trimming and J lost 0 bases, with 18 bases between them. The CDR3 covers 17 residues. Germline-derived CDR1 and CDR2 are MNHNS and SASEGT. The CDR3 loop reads CASSAPVSRAMNTEAFF. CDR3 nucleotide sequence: TGTGCCAGCAGTGCACCCGTGTCGAGGGCGATGAACACTGAAGCTTTCTTT.

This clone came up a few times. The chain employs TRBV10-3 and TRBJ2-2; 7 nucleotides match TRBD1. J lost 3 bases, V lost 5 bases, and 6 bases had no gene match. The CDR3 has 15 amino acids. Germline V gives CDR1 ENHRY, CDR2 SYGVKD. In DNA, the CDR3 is TGTGCCATCAGTCTCGGACAGGACCACACCGGGGAGCTGTTTTTT. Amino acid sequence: CAISLGQDHTGELFF.

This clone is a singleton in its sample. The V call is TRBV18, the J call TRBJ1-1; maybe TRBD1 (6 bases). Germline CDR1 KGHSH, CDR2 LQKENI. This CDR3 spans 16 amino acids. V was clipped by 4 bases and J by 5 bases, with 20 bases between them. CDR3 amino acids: CASSRRDTDSWTEAFF. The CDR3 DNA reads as TGTGCCAGCTCACGCCGGGACACTGATTCGTGGACTGAAGCTTTCTTT. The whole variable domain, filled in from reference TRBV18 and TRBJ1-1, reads NAGVMQNPRHLVRRRGQEARLRCSPMKGHSHVYWYRQLPEEGLKFMVYLQKENIIDESGMPKERFSAEFPKEGPSILRIQQVVRGDSAAYFCASSRRDTDSWTEAFFGQGTRLTVV.

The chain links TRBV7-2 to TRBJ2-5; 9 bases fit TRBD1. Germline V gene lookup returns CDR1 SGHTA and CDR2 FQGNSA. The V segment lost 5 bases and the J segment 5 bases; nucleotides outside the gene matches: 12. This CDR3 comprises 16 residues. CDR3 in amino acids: CASSTRTGEGRETQYF. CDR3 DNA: TGTGCCAGCAGCACGCGGACAGGGGAGGGGAGGGAGACCCAGTACTTC. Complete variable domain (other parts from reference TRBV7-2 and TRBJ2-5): GAGVSQSPSNKVTEKGKDVELRCDPISGHTALYWYRQSLGQGLEFLIYFQGNSAPDKSGLPSDRFSAERTGGSVSTLTIQRTQQEDSAVYLCASSTRTGEGRETQYFGPGTRLLVL.

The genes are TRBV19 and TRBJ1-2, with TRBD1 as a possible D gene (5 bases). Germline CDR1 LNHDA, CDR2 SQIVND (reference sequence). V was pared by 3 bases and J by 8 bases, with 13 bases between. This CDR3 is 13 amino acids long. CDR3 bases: TGTGCCAGTAGTATTGGGCAGGGTGACGGCTACACCTTC. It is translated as CASSIGQGDGYTF.

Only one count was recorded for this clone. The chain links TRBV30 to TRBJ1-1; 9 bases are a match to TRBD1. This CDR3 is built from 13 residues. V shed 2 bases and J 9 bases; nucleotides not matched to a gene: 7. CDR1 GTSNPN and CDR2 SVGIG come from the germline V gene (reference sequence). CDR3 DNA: TGTGCCTGGAGTTTACAGGGGGCTATTCAAGCTTTCTTT. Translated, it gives CAWSLQGAIQAFF.

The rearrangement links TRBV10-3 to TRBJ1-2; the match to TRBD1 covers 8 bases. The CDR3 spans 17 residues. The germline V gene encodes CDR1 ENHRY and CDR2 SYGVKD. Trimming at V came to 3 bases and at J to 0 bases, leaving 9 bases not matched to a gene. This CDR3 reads CAISEFLTGAANYGYTF. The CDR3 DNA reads TGTGCCATCAGTGAATTCTTGACAGGGGCTGCTAACTATGGCTACACCTTC.

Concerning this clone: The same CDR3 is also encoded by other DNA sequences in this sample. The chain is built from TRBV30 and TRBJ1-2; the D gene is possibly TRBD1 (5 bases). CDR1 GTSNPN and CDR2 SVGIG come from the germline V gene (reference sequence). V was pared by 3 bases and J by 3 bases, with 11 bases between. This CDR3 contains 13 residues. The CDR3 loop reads CAWSVGGYYGYTF. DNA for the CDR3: TGTGCCTGGAGCGTCGGGGGGTACTATGGCTACACCTTC.

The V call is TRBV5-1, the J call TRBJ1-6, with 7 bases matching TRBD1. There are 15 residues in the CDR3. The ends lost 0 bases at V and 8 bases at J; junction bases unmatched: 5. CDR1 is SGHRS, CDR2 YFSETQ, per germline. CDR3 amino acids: CASSLEGQTDSPLHF. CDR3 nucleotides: TGCGCCAGCAGCTTGGAGGGACAGACTGATTCACCCCTCCACTTT.

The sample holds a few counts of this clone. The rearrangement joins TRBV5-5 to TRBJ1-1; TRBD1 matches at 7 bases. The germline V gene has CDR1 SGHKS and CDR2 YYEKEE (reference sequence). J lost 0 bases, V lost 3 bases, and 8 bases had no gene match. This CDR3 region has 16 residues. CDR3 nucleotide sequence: TGTGCCAGCAGCTCATACAGGGGAGCGATGAACACTGAAGCTTTCTTT. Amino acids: CASSSYRGAMNTEAFF.